This T cell receptor (beta chain) was recovered during a study of blood T cell repertoires in COVID-19. Authors' data handling: Cell counts per sample came from amplifying reference gene primers. The assay was immunoSEQ multiplex PCR, and TCRdb's table has in-frame clones only and misses some. The DNA was the basis for D and trimming; V, J and clone size are from that table. Among 75,000 to 85,000 clones listed, approximately 84% were seen once. Those enrolled in Seattle joined during active infection and were followed longitudinally afterward. Germline CDR1 SGHDT, CDR2 YYEEEE. V was pared by 0 bases and J by 0 bases, with 7 bases between. The CDR3 is 15 amino acids.

The gene calls are TRBV5-6 and TRBJ2-1; D is ambiguous. This sequence was found in a man aged 55 to 69 with COVID-19, enrolled during active disease. The sequencing sample was made of peripheral blood. CDR3 amino acids: CASSLDPSSYNEQFF. The CDR3 DNA is TGTGCCAGCAGCTTGGATCCGAGCTCCTACAATGAGCAGTTCTTC. The full variable domain, its missing parts supplied by reference TRBV5-6 and TRBJ2-1, is DAGVTQSPTHLIKTRGQQVTLRCSPKSGHDTVSWYQQALGQGPQFIFQYYEEEERQRGNFPDRFSGHQFPNYSSELNVNALLLGDSALYLCASSLDPSSYNEQFFGPGTRLTVL.